What follows describes a single T cell receptor beta chain. What it binds is unknown. It was across several immunoSEQ plates that each subset's genomic DNA was evenly split. Repertoires were generated with immunoSEQ multiplex PCR, while TCRdb's copy carries only in-frame clones and drops some. The sample contains about 2.4 million clones, more than 90% of which appear only once. V trimming: 0 bases; J trimming: 5 bases; junction bases outside the gene matches: 7. Per germline, CDR1 MNHEY and CDR2 SVGAGI. The CDR3 is 16 amino acids. This record comes from a study of shared clonotypes between healthy human individuals. Study results and limitations: The naive CD4 repertoires of a few donors were compared, and about 5% of clonotypes were shared.

V and J are TRBV6-5 and TRBJ2-5, with 9 bases fitting TRBD1. This receptor was identified in a man between 18 and 29 years old in good health. The source material was naive CD4+ T cells sorted from blood. Specified subset: CD45RA+ positively selected. CDR3 DNA: TGTGCCAGCAGTTACTCGACAGGGGGAGGGTTGGAGACCCAGTACTTC. It translates to CASSYSTGGGLETQYF.